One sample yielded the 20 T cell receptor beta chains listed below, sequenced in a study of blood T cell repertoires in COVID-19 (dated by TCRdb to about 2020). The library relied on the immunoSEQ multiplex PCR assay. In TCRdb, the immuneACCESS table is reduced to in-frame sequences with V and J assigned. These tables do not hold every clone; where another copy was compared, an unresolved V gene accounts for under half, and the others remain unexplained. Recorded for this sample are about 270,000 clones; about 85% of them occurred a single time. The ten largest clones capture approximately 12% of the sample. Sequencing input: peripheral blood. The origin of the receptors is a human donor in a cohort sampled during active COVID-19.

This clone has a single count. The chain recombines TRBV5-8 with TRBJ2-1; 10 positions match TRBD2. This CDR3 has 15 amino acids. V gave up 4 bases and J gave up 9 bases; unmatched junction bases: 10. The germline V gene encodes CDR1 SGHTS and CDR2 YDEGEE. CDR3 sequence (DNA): TGTGCCAGCAGCCGATTCGGACTAGCGGCCAGTGAGCAGTTCTTC. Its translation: CASSRFGLAASEQFF.

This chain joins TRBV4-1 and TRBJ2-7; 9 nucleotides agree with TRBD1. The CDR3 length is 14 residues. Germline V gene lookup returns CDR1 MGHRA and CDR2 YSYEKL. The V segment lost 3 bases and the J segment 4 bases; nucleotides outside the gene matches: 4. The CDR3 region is CASSQGQGEYEQYF. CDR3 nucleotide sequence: TGCGCCAGCAGCCAGGGACAGGGAGAGTACGAGCAGTACTTC.

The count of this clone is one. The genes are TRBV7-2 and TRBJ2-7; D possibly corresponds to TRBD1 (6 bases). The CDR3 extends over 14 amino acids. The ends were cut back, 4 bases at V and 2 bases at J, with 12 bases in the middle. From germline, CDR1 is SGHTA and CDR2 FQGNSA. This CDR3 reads CASSSPTGPYEQYF. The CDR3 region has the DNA TGTGCCAGCAGCTCCCCGACAGGTCCCTACGAGCAGTACTTC.

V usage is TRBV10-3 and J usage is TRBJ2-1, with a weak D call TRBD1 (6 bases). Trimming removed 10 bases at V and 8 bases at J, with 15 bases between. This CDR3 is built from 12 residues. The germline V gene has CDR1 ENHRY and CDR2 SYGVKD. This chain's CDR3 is CATAGGGDEQFF. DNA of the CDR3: TGTGCCACCGCCGGTGGGGGCGATGAGCAGTTCTTC.

CDR3 loop: CASGSTGEISGNTIYF. The CDR3 DNA is TGTGCCAGCGGATCCACAGGGGAAATTTCTGGAAACACCATATATTTT. The chain couples TRBV7-6 to TRBJ1-3; 7 nucleotides line up with TRBD1. Per germline, CDR1 SGHVS and CDR2 FNYEAQ. J was trimmed by 1 base and V by 8 bases; bases with no gene match: 11. The CDR3 extends over 16 amino acids. Complete variable domain (other parts from reference TRBV7-6 and TRBJ1-3): GAGVSQSPRYKVTKRGQDVALRCDPISGHVSLYWYRQALGQGPEFLTYFNYEAQQDKSGLPNDRFSAERPEGSISTLTIQRTEQRDSAMYRCASGSTGEISGNTIYFGEGSWLTVV.

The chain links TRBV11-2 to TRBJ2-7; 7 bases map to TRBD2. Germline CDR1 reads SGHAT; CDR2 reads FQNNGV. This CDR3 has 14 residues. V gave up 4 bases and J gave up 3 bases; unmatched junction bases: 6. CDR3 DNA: TGTGCCAGCAGCTGGGGGGGTCAGGGCTACGAGCAGTACTTC. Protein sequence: CASSWGGQGYEQYF.

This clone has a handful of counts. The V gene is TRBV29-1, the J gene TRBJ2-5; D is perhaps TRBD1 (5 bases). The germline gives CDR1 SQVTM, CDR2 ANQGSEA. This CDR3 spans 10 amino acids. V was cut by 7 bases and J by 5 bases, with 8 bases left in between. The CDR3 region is CSGRDETQYF. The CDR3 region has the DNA TGCAGCGGCAGGGATGAGACCCAGTACTTC.

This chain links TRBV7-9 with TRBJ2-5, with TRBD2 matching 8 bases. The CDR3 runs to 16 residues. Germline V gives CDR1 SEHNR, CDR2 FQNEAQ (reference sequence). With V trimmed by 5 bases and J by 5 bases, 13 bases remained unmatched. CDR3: CASSPSGTSRVETQYF. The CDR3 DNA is TGTGCCAGCAGCCCCTCCGGGACTAGTCGGGTCGAGACCCAGTACTTC.

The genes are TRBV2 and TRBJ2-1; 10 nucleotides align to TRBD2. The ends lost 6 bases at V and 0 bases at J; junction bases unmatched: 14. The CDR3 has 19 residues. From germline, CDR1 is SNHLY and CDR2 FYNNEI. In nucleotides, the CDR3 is TGTGCCAGCAGAAGGGCCGGGACTAGCGTTTTGAGCTCCTACAATGAGCAGTTCTTC. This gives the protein CASRRAGTSVLSSYNEQFF.

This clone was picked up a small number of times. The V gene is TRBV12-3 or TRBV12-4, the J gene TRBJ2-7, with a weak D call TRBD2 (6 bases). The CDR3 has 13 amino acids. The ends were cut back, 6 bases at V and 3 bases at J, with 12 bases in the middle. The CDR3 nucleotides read TGTGCCAGCAGCCCCGGGACTTACTACGAGCAGTACTTC. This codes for CASSPGTYYEQYF.

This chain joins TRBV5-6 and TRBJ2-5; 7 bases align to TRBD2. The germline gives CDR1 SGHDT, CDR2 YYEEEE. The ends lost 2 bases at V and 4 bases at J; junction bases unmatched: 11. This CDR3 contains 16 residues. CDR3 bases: TGTGCCAGCAGCTTAAGACAGACTAGCTTTGCAGAGACCCAGTACTTC. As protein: CASSLRQTSFAETQYF.

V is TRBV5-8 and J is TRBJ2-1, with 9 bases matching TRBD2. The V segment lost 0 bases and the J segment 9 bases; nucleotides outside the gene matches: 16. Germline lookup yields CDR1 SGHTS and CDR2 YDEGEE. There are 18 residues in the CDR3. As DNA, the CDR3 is TGTGCCAGCAGCTTGGGCCCCTTTAGAGCGGGAGGTACGTTTGAGCAGTTCTTC. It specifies CASSLGPFRAGGTFEQFF.

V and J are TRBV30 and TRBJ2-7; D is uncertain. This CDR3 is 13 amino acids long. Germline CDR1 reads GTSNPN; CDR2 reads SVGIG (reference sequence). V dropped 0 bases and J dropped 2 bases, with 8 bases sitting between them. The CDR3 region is CAWSVAPTYEQYF. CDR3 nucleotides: TGTGCCTGGAGTGTAGCCCCCACCTACGAGCAGTACTTC.

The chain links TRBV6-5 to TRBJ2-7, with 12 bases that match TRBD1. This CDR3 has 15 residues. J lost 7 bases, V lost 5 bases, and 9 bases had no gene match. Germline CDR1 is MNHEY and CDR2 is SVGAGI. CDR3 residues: CASSPPGQGAREQYF. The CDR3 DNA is TGTGCCAGCAGTCCTCCGGGACAGGGGGCGCGAGAGCAGTACTTC.

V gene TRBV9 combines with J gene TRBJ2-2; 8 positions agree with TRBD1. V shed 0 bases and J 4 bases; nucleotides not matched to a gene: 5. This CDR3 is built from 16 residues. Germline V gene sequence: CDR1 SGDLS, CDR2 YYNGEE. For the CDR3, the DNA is TGTGCCAGCAGCGTAGCCGGCAGGGGGCGCACCGGGGAGCTGTTTTTT. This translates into CASSVAGRGRTGELFF.

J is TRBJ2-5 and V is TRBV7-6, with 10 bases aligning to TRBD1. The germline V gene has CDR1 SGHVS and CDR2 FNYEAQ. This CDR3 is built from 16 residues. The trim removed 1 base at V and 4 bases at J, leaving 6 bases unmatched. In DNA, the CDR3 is TGTGCCAGCAGCTTAGTGGGACAGGGGAGACGAGAGACCCAGTACTTC. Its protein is CASSLVGQGRRETQYF.

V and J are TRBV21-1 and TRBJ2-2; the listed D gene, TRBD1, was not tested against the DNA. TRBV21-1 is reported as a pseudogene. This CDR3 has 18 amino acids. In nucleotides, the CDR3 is TGTGCCAGCAGCAAAGGCGCATCCGACAGGGGTGGCACCGGGGAGCTGTTTTTT. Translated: CASSKGASDRGGTGELFF.

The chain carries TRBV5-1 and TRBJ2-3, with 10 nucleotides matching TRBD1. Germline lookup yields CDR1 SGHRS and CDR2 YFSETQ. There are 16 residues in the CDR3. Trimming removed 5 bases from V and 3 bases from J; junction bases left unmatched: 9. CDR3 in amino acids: CASSSGTGVSTDTQYF. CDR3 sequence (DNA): TGCGCCAGCAGTTCCGGGACAGGGGTATCAACAGATACGCAGTATTTT.

The CDR3 spells CASRFGGTSGYEQYF. For the CDR3, the DNA is TGTGCAAGTCGCTTTGGGGGGACTAGCGGCTACGAGCAGTACTTC. This sequence joins TRBV12-2 and TRBJ2-7; TRBD2, the table's D call, lacks a check against the DNA. TRBV12-2 is described as a pseudogene. CDR3 length equals 15 residues.

The DNA for the CDR3 is TGTGCCAGCAGTGTGTCGGGACTAGCGGGAGGGTCCCTCCAAGAGACCCAGTACTTC. Translation: CASSVSGLAGGSLQETQYF. The chain carries TRBV6-1 and TRBJ2-5; 16 bases fit TRBD2. V shed 4 bases, J shed 1 base, and the junction held 9 bases outside the gene matches. Germline lookup yields CDR1 MNHNS and CDR2 SASEGT. CDR3 length: 19 residues.